Detailed here is one T cell receptor (beta chain). Sequenced by immunoSEQ multiplex PCR; TCRdb stores in-frame clones only, minus some. The table records 30,000 to 40,000 clones, around 92% of them present only once. These data belong to a study of T cell changes during pregnancy in multiple sclerosis. This specimen consisted of CD8+ T cells from peripheral blood mononuclear cells, obtained in the second trimester of pregnancy. The receptor's source is a female donor with multiple sclerosis, enrolled in a pregnancy study.

CDR3 nucleotides: TGTGCCAGCAGCGAGGAACCTGGCAGGGTGTACGAGCAGTACTTC. Translated: CASSEEPGRVYEQYF. The J gene is TRBJ2-7, the V gene TRBV5-6, with a tentative D call TRBD1 (5 bases). Germline-derived CDR1 and CDR2 are SGHDT and YYEEEE. This CDR3 has 15 amino acids. V gave up 4 bases and J gave up 4 bases, with 18 bases separating them.